Following are 26 T cell receptor beta chains from one sample sequenced in a study of blood T cell repertoires in COVID-19. Repertoires were generated with immunoSEQ multiplex PCR, while TCRdb's copy carries only in-frame clones and drops some. The top ten hold around 8% of the sample, which has some 190,000 clones, around 83% seen once. The sequencing sample was made of peripheral blood. The receptors originated from a woman aged 55-69 years with acute or convalescent COVID-19.

The chain carries TRBV5-6 and TRBJ1-2, with 8 bases lining up with TRBD1. The CDR3 is 13 residues long. The germline gives CDR1 SGHDT, CDR2 YYEEEE. The V and J ends lost 4 bases and 2 bases, in that order; junction bases with no gene match: 1. The CDR3 bases are TGTGCCAGCAGCCCAGGGGGCAACTATGGCTACACCTTC. Encoded protein: CASSPGGNYGYTF.

This chain links TRBV5-1 with TRBJ2-1; 11 bases match TRBD2. The germline V gene encodes CDR1 SGHRS and CDR2 YFSETQ. The CDR3 length is 16 residues. V trimming: 2 bases; J trimming: 7 bases; junction bases outside the gene matches: 8. The CDR3 here is CASSFLVVAGGNEQFF. The CDR3 DNA reads TGCGCCAGCAGCTTCCTGGTAGTAGCGGGGGGGAATGAGCAGTTCTTC.

The V gene is TRBV2, the J gene TRBJ1-4, with unresolved D. The CDR3 loop spans 14 amino acids. V was cut by 1 base and J by 7 bases, with 10 bases left in between. Germline V gene sequence: CDR1 SNHLY, CDR2 FYNNEI. The CDR3 loop is CASSEGFRGEKLFF. CDR3 DNA: TGTGCCAGCAGTGAAGGATTCAGAGGTGAAAAACTGTTTTTT.

This chain joins TRBV30 and TRBJ2-7; 8 nucleotides match TRBD1. Germline V gene lookup returns CDR1 GTSNPN and CDR2 SVGIG (reference sequence). This CDR3 region has 16 residues. The J segment lost 4 bases and the V segment lost 2 bases, leaving 13 bases of the junction unmatched. CDR3 sequence reads: CAWSPIPGTGRYEQYF. The CDR3 DNA reads as TGTGCCTGGAGTCCGATCCCGGGGACAGGAAGGTACGAGCAGTACTTC.

The CDR3 reads CASSPPNYPTQYF. The CDR3 region has the DNA TGTGCCAGCTCACCACCGAACTATCCCACGCAGTATTTT. The chain recombines TRBV18 with TRBJ2-3; D remains unclear. The CDR3 loop spans 13 amino acids. V lost 0 bases, J lost 9 bases, and 10 bases lay in between. Germline CDR1 reads KGHSH; CDR2 reads LQKENI.

The genes are TRBV18 and TRBJ2-3; 9 bases match TRBD2. V lost 3 bases, J lost 1 base, and 5 bases stayed unmatched. Per germline, CDR1 KGHSH and CDR2 LQKENI. The CDR3 loop spans 16 amino acids. DNA of the CDR3: TGTGCCAGCTCACCTACTCGACTAGCGGGCACAGATACGCAGTATTTT. This translates into CASSPTRLAGTDTQYF.

The chain uses TRBV19 and TRBJ2-7; 7 bases line up with TRBD1. The germline V gene encodes CDR1 LNHDA and CDR2 SQIVND (reference sequence). The CDR3 sequence is 14 residues long. The V segment lost 4 bases and the J segment 1 base; nucleotides outside the gene matches: 4. CDR3 DNA: TGTGCCAGTAGTACCGGGACAGCTTCCTACGAGCAGTACTTC. This gives the protein CASSTGTASYEQYF.

Here the CDR3 DNA reads TGTGCCAGCAGCCCCCATCGACAGGGTCGGGCCGATACGCAGTATTTT. As protein: CASSPHRQGRADTQYF. This chain connects TRBV3-1 (or the pseudogene TRBV3-2) to TRBJ2-3; 7 bases map to TRBD1. CDR3 size: 16 residues. V shed 4 bases, J shed 6 bases, and the junction held 13 bases outside the gene matches. Per the germline V gene, CDR1 is LGHDT and CDR2 is YNNKEL (reference sequence).

This clone was counted a single time. This sequence joins TRBV21-1 and TRBJ2-4; no DNA check was done on the table's D call, TRBD2. TRBV21-1 corresponds to a pseudogene. The CDR3 runs to 15 residues. The CDR3 protein is CASPSGGRAKNIQYF. The CDR3 bases are TGTGCCAGCCCCTCGGGGGGTAGGGCCAAAAACATTCAGTACTTC.

This chain connects TRBV6-5 to TRBJ2-5; no clear D gene. CDR1 and CDR2 from the germline V gene are MNHEY and SVGAGI. Deletions cut 6 bases from V and 4 bases from J, with 9 bases between. The CDR3 has 12 amino acids. CDR3 nucleotides: TGTGCCAGCAGCCACACCCTAGAGACCCAGTACTTC. It translates to CASSHTLETQYF.

The V gene is TRBV19, the J gene TRBJ1-3; D gene ambiguous. There are 12 residues in the CDR3. V lost 7 bases and J lost 0, with 4 bases in between. Germline lookup yields CDR1 LNHDA and CDR2 SQIVND (reference sequence). CDR3 residues: CASTSSGNTIYF. The CDR3 bases are TGTGCCAGTACGTCCTCTGGAAACACCATATATTTT.

The chain is built from TRBV3-1 (or the pseudogene TRBV3-2) and TRBJ1-2; no firm D call. V lost 0 bases and J 4 bases, leaving 9 bases between the germline ends. Germline CDR1 is LGHDT and CDR2 is YNNKEL (reference sequence). The CDR3 runs 14 residues. The CDR3 region is CASSQDATFYGYTF. CDR3 DNA sequence: TGTGCCAGCAGCCAAGATGCGACTTTCTATGGCTACACCTTC.

This rearrangement joins TRBV19 to TRBJ1-1; weak D call: TRBD1 (5 bases). This CDR3 is 12 amino acids long. Germline values: CDR1 LNHDA, CDR2 SQIVND (reference sequence). V lost 5 bases, J lost 5 bases, and 9 bases lay in between. CDR3 sequence: CASSAGGTEAFF. CDR3 DNA sequence: TGTGCCAGTAGTGCGGGGGGGACTGAAGCTTTCTTT.

V is TRBV3-1 (or the pseudogene TRBV3-2) and J is TRBJ2-7; 9 bases are a match to TRBD2. CDR3 size: 14 residues. After removal of 3 bases from V and 3 bases from J, the junction contained 3 bases not matched to a gene. CDR1 is LGHDT and CDR2 is YNNKEL in the germline V gene (reference sequence). CDR3 in amino acids: CASSHAGGGYEQYF. The CDR3 DNA sequence: TGTGCCAGCAGCCATGCGGGAGGGGGCTACGAGCAGTACTTC.

This clone occurred once. The chain carries TRBV18 and TRBJ1-5, with 7 positions matching TRBD1. The V and J ends lost 0 bases and 4 bases, in that order; junction bases with no gene match: 6. In germline, CDR1 is KGHSH, CDR2 LQKENI. This CDR3 has 16 amino acids. CDR3 loop: CASSPPGQFGNQPQHF. For the CDR3, the DNA is TGTGCCAGCTCACCACCGGGACAGTTTGGGAATCAGCCCCAGCATTTT.

The rearrangement links TRBV6-6 to TRBJ2-1; possible D gene TRBD2, 6 bases. The germline V and J ends were trimmed by 5 bases and 7 bases, with 18 bases remaining between them. The CDR3 spans 15 residues. Germline CDR1 reads MNHNY; CDR2 reads SVGAGI (reference sequence). CDR3 DNA: TGTGCCAGCAGTCCTGGGGTAGCGGCGGGAAATGAGCAGTTCTTC. It translates to CASSPGVAAGNEQFF.

This chain connects TRBV19 to TRBJ1-5; TRBD1 matches 10 bases. Germline loops: CDR1 LNHDA, CDR2 SQIVND (reference sequence). CDR3 length: 14 residues. With V trimmed by 6 bases and J by 7 bases, 6 bases remained unmatched. The CDR3 DNA reads TGTGCCAGTAGAATGGACAGGGGGAGCCAGCCCCAGCATTTT. It translates to CASRMDRGSQPQHF.

The chain links TRBV5-4 to TRBJ1-1; 8 bases agree with TRBD1. The V segment lost 3 bases and the J segment 3 bases; nucleotides outside the gene matches: 7. Germline V gives CDR1 SGHNT, CDR2 YYREEE (reference sequence). The length of the CDR3 is 15 residues. The CDR3 DNA reads as TGTGCCAGCAGCTCGGGACAGGCCCGTGACACTGAAGCTTTCTTT. It codes for CASSSGQARDTEAFF.

The gene calls are TRBV6-5 and TRBJ1-5, with D maybe TRBD1 (5 bases). V was clipped by 8 bases and J by 7 bases, with 18 bases between them. The CDR3 has 14 amino acids. Looked up from germline, CDR1 is MNHEY and CDR2 is SVGAGI. CDR3 in amino acids: CASGADGSWQPQHF. CDR3 bases: TGTGCCAGCGGGGCTGACGGCAGTTGGCAGCCCCAGCATTTT.

The gene calls are TRBV11-3 and TRBJ1-1, with D perhaps matching TRBD1 (6 bases). The ends were cut back, 2 bases at V and 6 bases at J, with 10 bases in the middle. The CDR3 is 13 amino acids. The germline CDR1 and CDR2 sequences are SGHNT and YENEEA. CDR3 DNA sequence: TGTGCCAGCAGCTTAAGTGAGGGGGCTGAAGCTTTCTTT. Amino acids: CASSLSEGAEAFF.

The rearrangement joins TRBV7-8 to TRBJ2-7, with 7 nucleotides matching TRBD1. Germline V gene sequence: CDR1 SGHVS, CDR2 FQNEAQ. V was clipped by 5 bases and J by 2 bases; unmatched bases: 6. This CDR3 comprises 14 residues. Written as DNA, the CDR3 is TGTGCCAGCAGCCTTGGACAGGCCGCCTACGAGCAGTACGTC. It specifies CASSLGQAAYEQYV.

The chain joins TRBV9 to TRBJ2-1; D unresolved. CDR1 and CDR2 from the germline V gene are SGDLS and YYNGEE. Deletions cut 4 bases from V and 10 bases from J, with 15 bases between. The CDR3 is 13 amino acids. The CDR3, as DNA: TGTGCCAGCAGCTTGAGGCCCCAGAGCGAGCAGTTCTTC. It encodes CASSLRPQSEQFF. Looking up the rest from reference TRBV9 and TRBJ2-1 gives the full variable domain: DSGVTQTPKHLITATGQRVTLRCSPRSGDLSVYWYQQSLDQGLQFLIQYYNGEERAKGNILERFSAQQFPDLHSELNLSSLELGDSALYFCASSLRPQSEQFFGPGTRLTVL.

This clone was observed a single time. The chain links TRBV6-1 to TRBJ2-7; D not resolved. Trimming stripped 3 bases from V and 2 bases from J, with 5 bases between. The CDR3 has 12 amino acids. Germline V lookup: CDR1 MNHNS, CDR2 SASEGT. In DNA form, the CDR3 reads TGTGCCAGCAGTGACCCAGCCTACGAGCAGTACTTC. Translating it yields CASSDPAYEQYF.

The V gene is TRBV24-1, the J gene TRBJ2-5; TRBD2 is a possible D gene (6 bases). Germline assignment: CDR1 KGHDR and CDR2 SFDVKD. With 0 bases removed from V and 3 bases from J, the gap between germline ends came to 22 bases. This CDR3 comprises 19 residues. The CDR3 sequence: CATSDLGGSTGPLEETQYF. The CDR3, as DNA: TGTGCCACCAGTGATTTGGGGGGGTCCACCGGGCCCTTAGAAGAGACCCAGTACTTC.

Here the CDR3 reads CACGTGRMNTEAFF. CDR3 nucleotide sequence: TGTGCCTGTGGGACAGGAAGGATGAACACTGAAGCTTTCTTT. The J gene is TRBJ1-1, the V gene TRBV30, with 8 bases aligning to TRBD1. CDR1 GTSNPN and CDR2 SVGIG come from the germline V gene (reference sequence). V dropped 6 bases and J dropped 0; count of bases not matched to a gene: 6. This CDR3 is 14 amino acids long.

This clone was observed a single time. The gene calls are TRBV18 and TRBJ1-3; tentatively, D is TRBD1 (6 bases). This CDR3 region has 16 residues. Germline V gives CDR1 KGHSH, CDR2 LQKENI. Trimming stripped 4 bases from V and 5 bases from J, with 18 bases between. CDR3 nucleotides: TGTGCCAGCTCACTTGAATGGACAGCCCAGAGAAACACCATATATTTT. Protein sequence: CASSLEWTAQRNTIYF.